The sequence of this T cell receptor beta chain was determined in a study of CD8 T cells in ankylosing spondylitis. TCRdb processed the 5' RACE reads anew with MiXCR; each CDR3 protein has one entry. The data show hundreds of thousands of distinct CDR3 sequences, 26% seen once. General study points: Among TCR beta sequences, a motif of several highly homologous variants appeared characteristic of ankylosing spondylitis blood.

There are a few counts of this clonotype. The antigen is unknown. The specimen was blood, either unsorted or a sorted T cell fraction (not recorded which). The origin of this receptor is a male donor with ankylosing spondylitis.

Here the CDR3 DNA reads TGTGCCACCAGTGACCTCGCAGGGTGGAACACAGATACGCAGTATTTT. It codes for CATSDLAGWNTDTQYF. V usage is TRBV24-1 and J usage is TRBJ2-3; tentative D call: TRBD1 (5 bases). CDR3 length: 16 residues. The germline gives CDR1 KGHDR, CDR2 SFDVKD. The V and J ends lost 4 bases and 2 bases respectively, with 15 bases between them.